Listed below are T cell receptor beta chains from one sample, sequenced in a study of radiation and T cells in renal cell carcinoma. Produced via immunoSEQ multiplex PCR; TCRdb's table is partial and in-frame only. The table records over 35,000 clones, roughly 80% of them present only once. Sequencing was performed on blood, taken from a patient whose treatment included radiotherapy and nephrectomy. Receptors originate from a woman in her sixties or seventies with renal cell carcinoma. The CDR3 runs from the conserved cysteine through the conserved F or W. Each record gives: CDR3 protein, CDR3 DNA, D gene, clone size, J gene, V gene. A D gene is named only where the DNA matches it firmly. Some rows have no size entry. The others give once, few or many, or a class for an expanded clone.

CDR3: CASSLLQGGNGYTF
DNA: TGTGCCAGCAGTCTTCTACAGGGGGGGAATGGCTACACCTTC
D: TRBD1
size: once
J: TRBJ1-2
V: TRBV28

CDR3: CASSQAGAKDTGELFF
DNA: TGTGCCAGCAGCCAAGCTGGGGCGAAGGACACCGGGGAGCTGTTTTTT
D: NA
size: NA
J: TRBJ2-2
V: TRBV4-2

CDR3: CASGLLRGVGEKLFF
DNA: TGTGCCAGCGGTCTATTGAGGGGCGTGGGTGAAAAACTGTTTTTT
D: NA
size: NA
J: TRBJ1-4
V: TRBV6-5

CDR3: CASSPASLTASSGNTIYF
DNA: TGTGCCAGCTCACCTGCTTCCCTAACAGCTTCCTCTGGAAACACCATATATTTT
D: NA
size: once
J: TRBJ1-3
V: TRBV18

CDR3: CASSIVGGRNYGYTF
DNA: TGTGCCAGTAGTATAGTCGGGGGGCGCAACTATGGCTACACCTTC
D: NA
size: NA
J: TRBJ1-2
V: TRBV19

CDR3: CASSYIPGQGETQYF
DNA: TGTGCCAGCAGTTACATTCCGGGACAGGGCGAGACCCAGTACTTC
D: TRBD1
size: NA
J: TRBJ2-5
V: TRBV5-5

CDR3: CASSLGLAGVDTQYF
DNA: TGTGCCAGCAGCTTAGGACTAGCGGGGGTAGATACGCAGTATTTT
D: TRBD2
size: NA
J: TRBJ2-3
V: TRBV11-2

CDR3: CSARDKYGYTF
DNA: TGCAGTGCTCGGGACAAGTATGGCTACACCTTC
D: NA
size: NA
J: TRBJ1-2
V: TRBV20-1

CDR3: CASSPTGAGQEAAFF
DNA: TGTGCCAGCAGCCCGACTGGCGCGGGACAGGAGGCGGCTTTCTTT
D: TRBD1
size: NA
J: TRBJ1-1
V: TRBV11-1

CDR3: CASRTTGTRVTEQFF
DNA: TGTGCCAGCAGGACTACCGGGACTAGGGTCACTGAGCAGTTCTTC
D: TRBD2
size: NA
J: TRBJ2-1
V: TRBV6-1

CDR3: CASSPASTDTQYF
DNA: TGTGCCAGCTCACCGGCCAGCACAGATACGCAGTATTTT
D: NA
size: NA
J: TRBJ2-3
V: TRBV18

CDR3: CASSLDPPGEQYF
DNA: TGCGCCAGCAGCCTTGACCCCCCGGGGGAGCAGTACTTC
D: NA
size: NA
J: TRBJ2-7
V: TRBV5-1

CDR3: CASSTGADTEAFF
DNA: TGTGCCAGTAGCACAGGCGCGGACACTGAAGCTTTCTTT
D: NA
size: NA
J: TRBJ1-1
V: TRBV19

CDR3: CASSQGNNPYEQYF
DNA: TGTGCCAGCAGCCAAGGCAACAACCCCTACGAGCAGTACTTC
D: NA
size: NA
J: TRBJ2-7
V: TRBV4-2

CDR3: CASSVSTYEQYF
DNA: TGTGCCAGCAGTGTGTCAACCTACGAGCAGTACTTC
D: NA
size: once
J: TRBJ2-7
V: TRBV6-1

CDR3: CASSKVALRHQPQHF
DNA: TGTGCCAGCAGCAAAGTAGCCCTGCGGCATCAGCCCCAGCATTTT
D: NA
size: NA
J: TRBJ1-5
V: TRBV21-1

CDR3: CSVGPTGTSGGGEQFF
DNA: TGCAGCGTTGGGCCCACCGGGACTAGCGGGGGTGGGGAGCAGTTCTTC
D: TRBD2
size: NA
J: TRBJ2-1
V: TRBV29-1

CDR3: CASSQGRELGNTEAFF
DNA: TGTGCCAGCAGCCAAGGACGGGAGCTAGGGAACACTGAAGCTTTCTTT
D: NA
size: once
J: TRBJ1-1
V: TRBV14

CDR3: CSATHGETQYF
DNA: TGCAGTGCTACTCATGGAGAGACCCAGTACTTC
D: NA
size: once
J: TRBJ2-5
V: TRBV20-1

CDR3: CASSINRDREQFF
DNA: TGTGCCAGCAGTATAAACCGGGACAGAGAGCAGTTCTTC
D: TRBD1
size: NA
J: TRBJ2-1
V: TRBV6-1

CDR3: CASSRQRNTEAFF
DNA: TGTGCCAGCAGTAGACAGAGAAACACTGAAGCTTTCTTT
D: NA
size: NA
J: TRBJ1-1
V: TRBV6-5

CDR3: CASRAGTSFFRQETQYF
DNA: TGTGCCAGCAGGGCCGGGACTAGCTTCTTCCGCCAAGAGACCCAGTACTTC
D: TRBD2
size: NA
J: TRBJ2-5
V: TRBV2

CDR3: CAIGTGGNYGYTF
DNA: TGTGCCATAGGGACAGGGGGCAACTATGGCTACACCTTC
D: TRBD1
size: NA
J: TRBJ1-2
V: TRBV10-3

CDR3: CASSGWANYEQYF
DNA: TGTGCCAGCAGCGGATGGGCCAACTACGAGCAGTACTTC
D: NA
size: NA
J: TRBJ2-7
V: TRBV7-9

CDR3: CASSQERREALYVQETQYF
DNA: TGTGCCAGCAGCCAAGAAAGGCGGGAGGCCCTATATGTTCAAGAGACCCAGTACTTC
D: TRBD2
size: NA
J: TRBJ2-5
V: TRBV14

CDR3: CAWSVQGGTDTQYF
DNA: TGTGCCTGGAGTGTCCAAGGGGGCACAGATACGCAGTATTTT
D: NA
size: NA
J: TRBJ2-3
V: TRBV30

CDR3: CATSRGGTSGSYEQYF
DNA: TGTGCCACCAGCAGGGGAGGGACTAGCGGGAGTTACGAGCAGTACTTC
D: TRBD2
size: NA
J: TRBJ2-7
V: TRBV15

CDR3: CASSRGAMNTEAFF
DNA: TGTGCCAGCAGCAGGGGGGCCATGAACACTGAAGCTTTCTTT
D: NA
size: NA
J: TRBJ1-1
V: TRBV11-2

CDR3: CSVEAQLSSLAEAFF
DNA: TGCAGCGTTGAAGCTCAACTCTCTTCCTTGGCTGAAGCTTTCTTT
D: NA
size: few
J: TRBJ1-1
V: TRBV29-1

CDR3: CASSLAGTVGTDTQYF
DNA: TGTGCCAGCAGCTTAGCCGGGACAGTGGGCACAGATACGCAGTATTTT
D: TRBD1
size: NA
J: TRBJ2-3
V: TRBV11-2

CDR3: CASSVVPGSNTGELFF
DNA: TGTGCCAGCAGCGTAGTGCCAGGTTCGAACACCGGGGAGCTGTTTTTT
D: NA
size: once
J: TRBJ2-2
V: TRBV9

CDR3: CASSGRVDTEAFF
DNA: TGTGCCAGCAGCGGGAGGGTGGACACTGAAGCTTTCTTT
D: NA
size: NA
J: TRBJ1-1
V: TRBV5-4

CDR3: CASSVGGTGGYEQYF
DNA: TGTGCCAGCAGCGTAGGGGGGACAGGGGGCTACGAGCAGTACTTC
D: TRBD1
size: NA
J: TRBJ2-7
V: TRBV9

CDR3: CASSRDRGPGGYGYTF
DNA: TGTGCCAGTAGTCGGGACAGGGGGCCCGGCGGCTATGGCTACACCTTC
D: TRBD1
size: NA
J: TRBJ1-2
V: TRBV19

CDR3: CASSPGTGNQPQHF
DNA: TGTGCCAGCAGTCCGGGGACAGGTAATCAGCCCCAGCATTTT
D: TRBD1
size: once
J: TRBJ1-5
V: TRBV27

CDR3: CASSWPDTGYTF
DNA: TGTGCCAGCAGCTGGCCAGACACTGGCTACACCTTC
D: NA
size: NA
J: TRBJ1-2
V: TRBV5-4

CDR3: CASSPGPGGSEQYF
DNA: TGTGCCAGCAGCCCCGGTCCGGGAGGAAGCGAGCAGTACTTC
D: TRBD2
size: NA
J: TRBJ2-7
V: TRBV7-7

CDR3: CASSILGINEKLFF
DNA: TGTGCCAGTAGTATTCTGGGCATTAATGAAAAACTGTTTTTT
D: NA
size: NA
J: TRBJ1-4
V: TRBV19

CDR3: CASSRTERWEQFF
DNA: TGTGCCAGTAGCCGGACAGAAAGATGGGAGCAGTTCTTC
D: NA
size: NA
J: TRBJ2-1
V: TRBV19

CDR3: CASREGDRTDTQYF
DNA: TGTGCCAGCAGGGAGGGGGACCGCACAGATACGCAGTATTTT
D: NA
size: once
J: TRBJ2-3
V: TRBV6-5

CDR3: CASSVAASNTEAFF
DNA: TGTGCCAGCAGCGTAGCGGCATCGAACACTGAAGCTTTCTTT
D: NA
size: few
J: TRBJ1-1
V: TRBV9

CDR3: CASSYSMNRLQETQYF
DNA: TGTGCCAGCAGTTACTCGATGAACAGGTTGCAAGAGACCCAGTACTTC
D: NA
size: NA
J: TRBJ2-5
V: TRBV6-6

CDR3: CASTLGVGNTIYF
DNA: TGTGCCAGCACTTTAGGGGTTGGAAACACCATATATTTT
D: NA
size: NA
J: TRBJ1-3
V: TRBV28

CDR3: CASSSSLGISYEQYF
DNA: TGTGCCAGCAGCTCTTCGTTGGGGATCTCCTACGAGCAGTACTTC
D: NA
size: NA
J: TRBJ2-7
V: TRBV7-8

CDR3: CASSLGSAMNTEAFF
DNA: TGCGCCAGCAGCTTGGGTTCAGCTATGAACACTGAAGCTTTCTTT
D: NA
size: NA
J: TRBJ1-1
V: TRBV5-1

CDR3: CASSLVQGAKETQYF
DNA: TGTGCCAGCAGCTTAGTACAGGGGGCGAAAGAGACCCAGTACTTC
D: TRBD1
size: NA
J: TRBJ2-5
V: TRBV7-6

CDR3: CASSPTGNTDTQYF
DNA: TGCGCCAGCAGCCCGACAGGGAACACAGATACGCAGTATTTT
D: TRBD1
size: few
J: TRBJ2-3
V: TRBV4-1

CDR3: CASSERTGYNEKLFF
DNA: TGTGCCAGCAGTGAGAGGACAGGCTATAATGAAAAACTGTTTTTT
D: TRBD1
size: NA
J: TRBJ1-4
V: TRBV2

CDR3: CASTGGYEQYF
DNA: TGTGCCAGCACCGGGGGCTACGAGCAGTACTTC
D: NA
size: NA
J: TRBJ2-7
V: TRBV11-2

CDR3: CASGTGQAYYGYTF
DNA: TGTGCCAGCGGAACTGGACAGGCTTACTATGGCTACACCTTC
D: TRBD1
size: NA
J: TRBJ1-2
V: TRBV6-1

CDR3: CASSPGAVSGNTIYF
DNA: TGTGCCAGCAGCCCCGGCGCGGTTTCTGGAAACACCATATATTTT
D: NA
size: NA
J: TRBJ1-3
V: TRBV7-9

CDR3: CASGVAGAIYNEQFF
DNA: TGTGCCAGTGGAGTAGCGGGAGCAATCTACAATGAGCAGTTCTTC
D: TRBD2
size: few
J: TRBJ2-1
V: TRBV19